Presented here are 19 T cell receptor beta chains from one specimen sequenced in a study of blood T cell repertoires in COVID-19. Sequencing was performed with immunoSEQ multiplex PCR; in TCRdb, only in-frame clones are kept and a portion is missing. The repertoire has more than 200,000 clones, roughly 90% of them found once; the top ten carry approximately 4.1%. The sample comprised PBMCs or T cells enriched from blood (not recorded which). Every receptor here comes from a woman in her twenties or thirties who had recovered from COVID-19.

The chain couples TRBV18 to TRBJ2-1, with D tentatively TRBD2 (5 bases). Germline V gives CDR1 KGHSH, CDR2 LQKENI. The CDR3 totals 15 residues. V was pared by 6 bases and J by 0 bases, with 12 bases between. CDR3 protein: CASSRLLSSYNEQFF. The CDR3 DNA reads TGTGCCAGCTCGCGACTATTAAGCTCCTACAATGAGCAGTTCTTC. Drawing the rest from reference TRBV18 and TRBJ2-1, the complete variable domain is NAGVMQNPRHLVRRRGQEARLRCSPMKGHSHVYWYRQLPEEGLKFMVYLQKENIIDESGMPKERFSAEFPKEGPSILRIQQVVRGDSAAYFCASSRLLSSYNEQFFGPGTRLTVL.

This clone showed up just a few times. V and J are TRBV2 and TRBJ2-1, with 14 bases aligning to TRBD2. This CDR3 contains 15 residues. Germline V gives CDR1 SNHLY, CDR2 FYNNEI. The J segment lost 7 bases and the V segment lost 5 bases, leaving 4 bases of the junction unmatched. CDR3 sequence (DNA): TGTGCCAGCAGTCGACGGACTAGCGGGAGGAATGAGCAGTTCTTC. Amino acid sequence: CASSRRTSGRNEQFF.

J is TRBJ2-1 and V is TRBV7-6, with TRBD2 matching over 7 bases. The CDR3 contains 15 residues. Germline assignment: CDR1 SGHVS and CDR2 FNYEAQ. Trimming cost V 6 bases and J 8 bases; bases outside gene matches: 13. The CDR3 is CASRGLAVPNDEQFF. CDR3 nucleotide sequence: TGTGCCAGCAGAGGGCTAGCGGTGCCTAACGATGAGCAGTTCTTC.

The chain employs TRBV29-1 and TRBJ1-2; possibly TRBD1 for D (5 bases). Germline assignment: CDR1 SQVTM and CDR2 ANQGSEA. This CDR3 comprises 12 residues. Between the trimmed V and J ends, which lost 6 bases and 4 bases, there was a span of 12 bases. This CDR3 reads CSVRDSRYGYTF. The CDR3, as DNA: TGCAGCGTCAGAGACAGCCGCTATGGCTACACCTTC.

This chain connects TRBV27 to TRBJ2-5; D gene unclear. This CDR3 contains 11 residues. CDR1 and CDR2 (germline): MNHEY, SMNVEV (reference sequence). V gave up 7 bases and J gave up 5 bases, with 8 bases separating them. In DNA form, the CDR3 reads TGTGCCAGCATGGTCGGGGAGACCCAGTACTTC. Encoded protein: CASMVGETQYF.

The gene calls are TRBV28 and TRBJ1-5; unclear D gene. V lost 6 bases, J lost 4 bases, and 7 bases lay in between. CDR1 is MDHEN and CDR2 is SYDVKM in the germline V gene. The CDR3 runs to 12 residues. The DNA for the CDR3 is TGTGCCAGCAGCCCAGATAATCAGCCCCAGCATTTT. Its protein is CASSPDNQPQHF.

The chain recombines TRBV30 with TRBJ1-5, with 7 bases that match TRBD1. CDR3 size: 14 residues. Germline V gene data show CDR1 as GTSNPN and CDR2 as SVGIG (reference sequence). J lost 4 bases, V lost 7 bases, and 10 bases had no gene match. CDR3 region: CAYQTGSGNQPQHF. The CDR3 bases are TGTGCCTACCAGACAGGGTCAGGTAATCAGCCCCAGCATTTT.

The V and J genes are TRBV11-2 and TRBJ2-2, with 8 bases fitting TRBD2. With 2 bases clipped from V and 1 base from J, the junction kept 6 bases outside the gene matches. CDR1 is SGHAT, CDR2 FQNNGV, per germline. The CDR3 has 17 residues. For the CDR3, the DNA is TGTGCCAGCAGCTTATTTTCGAGCGGGGGGAACACCGGGGAGCTGTTTTTT. Its translation is CASSLFSSGGNTGELFF.

This rearrangement joins TRBV28 to TRBJ2-1, with 11 nucleotides matching TRBD2. With V trimmed by 2 bases and J by 3 bases, 9 bases remained unmatched. The germline V gene has CDR1 MDHEN and CDR2 SYDVKM. The CDR3 runs 18 residues. The CDR3 DNA follows: TGTGCCAGCAGTTTACCTGGGCCCGGGACTAGCGGCTACAATGAGCAGTTCTTC. Translation gives CASSLPGPGTSGYNEQFF.

The chain couples TRBV5-4 to TRBJ1-1; D gene unclear. The CDR3 is 12 amino acids. In germline, CDR1 is SGHNT, CDR2 YYREEE (reference sequence). The V end was cut by 2 bases, the J end by 0 bases, with 2 bases between. The CDR3 loop reads CASSFMNTEAFF. CDR3 DNA sequence: TGTGCCAGCAGCTTTATGAACACTGAAGCTTTCTTT. The whole variable domain, remainder taken from reference TRBV5-4 and TRBJ1-1, is ETGVTQSPTHLIKTRGQQVTLRCSSQSGHNTVSWYQQALGQGPQFIFQYYREEENGRGNFPPRFSGLQFPNYSSELNVNALELDDSALYLCASSFMNTEAFFGQGTRLTVV.

The chain is built from TRBV7-8 and TRBJ1-1; TRBD1 might be the D (6 bases). The CDR3 runs 15 residues. Germline CDR1 is SGHVS and CDR2 is FQNEAQ. V was cut by 2 bases and J by 6 bases, with 16 bases left in between. The CDR3 loop reads CASSLLRTAVAEAFF. The CDR3 nucleotides read TGTGCCAGCAGCTTATTGCGGACAGCGGTGGCTGAAGCTTTCTTT.

J is TRBJ2-7 and V is TRBV19; D possibly corresponds to TRBD2 (6 bases). Germline lookup yields CDR1 LNHDA and CDR2 SQIVND (reference sequence). This CDR3 comprises 13 residues. Trimming stripped 8 bases from V and 4 bases from J, with 15 bases between. In nucleotides, the CDR3 is TGTGCCAGTGGGCGGGGCACCTCATACGAGCAGTACTTC. Protein product: CASGRGTSYEQYF. The complete variable domain, with remaining parts taken from reference TRBV19 and TRBJ2-7, reads DGGITQSPKYLFRKEGQNVTLSCEQNLNHDAMYWYRQDPGQGLRLIYYSQIVNDFQKGDIAEGYSVSREKKESFPLTVTSAQKNPTAFYLCASGRGTSYEQYFGPGTRLTVT.

This chain joins TRBV27 and TRBJ2-3, with 9 bases identical to TRBD1. Per germline, CDR1 MNHEY and CDR2 SMNVEV (reference sequence). V was clipped by 8 bases and J by 4 bases; unmatched bases: 16. The CDR3 is 17 residues long. The CDR3 region is CASGKRRDRVVADTQYF. As DNA, the CDR3 is TGTGCCAGCGGTAAGAGACGGGACAGGGTTGTTGCAGATACGCAGTATTTT.

Regarding this clone: This specimen includes other DNA sequences encoding the same CDR3. The J gene is TRBJ2-3, the V gene TRBV7-2; D gene unclear. Per the germline V gene, CDR1 is SGHTA and CDR2 is FQGNSA. The CDR3 extends over 13 amino acids. Trimming removed 4 bases from V and 2 bases from J, with 7 bases in between. CDR3 residues: CASSSGITDTQYF. As DNA, the CDR3 is TGTGCCAGCAGCTCTGGCATCACAGATACGCAGTATTTT.

The V and J genes are TRBV9 and TRBJ1-4; TRBD1 agrees at 7 bases. Germline CDR1 is SGDLS and CDR2 is YYNGEE. This CDR3 comprises 15 residues. Germline trimming cut 3 bases from V and 7 bases from J; bases unmatched to any gene: 9. The CDR3 DNA reads as TGTGCCAGCAGCGCAGTGGGGACAGCCTCTGAAAAACTGTTTTTT. The encoded protein is CASSAVGTASEKLFF.

The chain is built from TRBV11-2 and TRBJ1-5; possible D gene TRBD1, 6 bases. Per germline, CDR1 SGHAT and CDR2 FQNNGV. V was trimmed by 5 bases and J by 5 bases, leaving 10 bases between them. This CDR3 spans 13 amino acids. CDR3 region: CASSPGAYQPQHF. As DNA, the CDR3 is TGTGCCAGCAGCCCAGGGGCCTATCAGCCCCAGCATTTT.

The J gene is TRBJ1-2, the V gene TRBV28, with D perhaps matching TRBD1 (5 bases). The CDR3 sequence is 18 residues long. The V and J ends lost 3 bases and 1 base respectively, with 21 bases between them. Per germline, CDR1 MDHEN and CDR2 SYDVKM. The CDR3 reads CASSFGGTAFGDNYGYTF. The CDR3 DNA reads TGTGCCAGCAGTTTCGGGGGTACAGCCTTTGGGGATAACTATGGCTACACCTTC.

This clone was counted a few times. The rearrangement joins TRBV5-1 to TRBJ2-1; perhaps TRBD1 as D (7 bases). The V end lost 4 bases, the J end lost 7 bases, and 18 bases lay between the germline ends. The germline V gene has CDR1 SGHRS and CDR2 YFSETQ. This CDR3 is built from 15 residues. The CDR3 DNA reads as TGCGCCAGCAGCATCCCCCAGGGGGGCGGGAATGAGCAGTTCTTC. Its protein is CASSIPQGGGNEQFF.

This rearrangement joins TRBV9 to TRBJ1-2, with D maybe TRBD1 (6 bases). The CDR3 runs 13 residues. From germline, CDR1 is SGDLS and CDR2 YYNGEE. V was trimmed by 4 bases and J by 4 bases, leaving 11 bases between them. CDR3 amino acids: CASSLTGIYGYTF. CDR3 bases: TGTGCCAGCAGCCTTACAGGGATCTATGGCTACACCTTC. Filled out from reference TRBV9 and TRBJ1-2, the complete variable domain reads DSGVTQTPKHLITATGQRVTLRCSPRSGDLSVYWYQQSLDQGLQFLIQYYNGEERAKGNILERFSAQQFPDLHSELNLSSLELGDSALYFCASSLTGIYGYTFGSGTRLTVV.